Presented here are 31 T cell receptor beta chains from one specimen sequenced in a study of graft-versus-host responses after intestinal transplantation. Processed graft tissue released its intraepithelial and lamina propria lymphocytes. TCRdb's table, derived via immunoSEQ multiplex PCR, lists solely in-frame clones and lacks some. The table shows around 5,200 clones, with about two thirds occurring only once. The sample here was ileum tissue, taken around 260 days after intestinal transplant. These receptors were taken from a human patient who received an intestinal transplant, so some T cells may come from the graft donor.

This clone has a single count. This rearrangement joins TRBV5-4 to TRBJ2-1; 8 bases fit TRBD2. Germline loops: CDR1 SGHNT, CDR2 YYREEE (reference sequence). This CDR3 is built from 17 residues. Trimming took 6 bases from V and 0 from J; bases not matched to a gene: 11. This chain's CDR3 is CASTIRRGAPSYNEQFF. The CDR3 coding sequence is TGTGCCAGCACCATAAGGCGGGGGGCCCCCTCCTACAATGAGCAGTTCTTC.

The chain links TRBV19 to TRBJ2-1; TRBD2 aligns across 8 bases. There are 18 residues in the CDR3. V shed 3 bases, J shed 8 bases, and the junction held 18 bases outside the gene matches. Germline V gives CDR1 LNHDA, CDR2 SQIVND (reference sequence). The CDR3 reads CASSMAGCCGRNADEQFF. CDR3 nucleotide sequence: TGTGCCAGTAGTATGGCAGGGTGTTGCGGGAGGAATGCCGATGAGCAGTTCTTC.

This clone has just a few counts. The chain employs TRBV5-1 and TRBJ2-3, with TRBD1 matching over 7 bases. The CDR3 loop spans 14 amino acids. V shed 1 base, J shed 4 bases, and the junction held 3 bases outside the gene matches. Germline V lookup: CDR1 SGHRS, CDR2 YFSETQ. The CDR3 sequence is CASSLTGVPDTQYF. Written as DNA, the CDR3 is TGCGCCAGCAGCTTGACAGGGGTGCCAGATACGCAGTATTTT.

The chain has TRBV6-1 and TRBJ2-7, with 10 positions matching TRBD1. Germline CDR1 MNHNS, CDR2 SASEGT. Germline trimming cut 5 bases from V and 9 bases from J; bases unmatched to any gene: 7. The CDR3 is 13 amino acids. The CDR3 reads CASSSGQGTVQYF. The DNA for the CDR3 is TGTGCCAGCAGTTCGGGACAGGGGACGGTGCAGTACTTC.

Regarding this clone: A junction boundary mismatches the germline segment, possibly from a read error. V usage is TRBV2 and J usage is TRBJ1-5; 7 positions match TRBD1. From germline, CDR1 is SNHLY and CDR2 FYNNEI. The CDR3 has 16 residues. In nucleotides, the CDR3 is TGTGCCAGCAGCGAAGACAGGGTCCAGAGAGATCAGCCCCAGCATTTT. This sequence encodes CASSEDRVQRDQPQHF.

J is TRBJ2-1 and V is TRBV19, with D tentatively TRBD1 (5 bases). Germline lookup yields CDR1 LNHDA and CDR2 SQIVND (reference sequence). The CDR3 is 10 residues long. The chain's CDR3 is CAVGLWEQFF. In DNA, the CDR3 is TGTGCTGTGGGGCTTTGGGAGCAGTTCTTC.

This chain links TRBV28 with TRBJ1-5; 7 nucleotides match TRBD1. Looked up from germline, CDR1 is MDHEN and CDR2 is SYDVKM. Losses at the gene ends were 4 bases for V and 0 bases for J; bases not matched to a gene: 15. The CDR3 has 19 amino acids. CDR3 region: CASSSPTRQGIGSNQPQHF. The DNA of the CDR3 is TGTGCCAGCAGTTCCCCCACACGACAGGGTATTGGTAGCAATCAGCCCCAGCATTTT.

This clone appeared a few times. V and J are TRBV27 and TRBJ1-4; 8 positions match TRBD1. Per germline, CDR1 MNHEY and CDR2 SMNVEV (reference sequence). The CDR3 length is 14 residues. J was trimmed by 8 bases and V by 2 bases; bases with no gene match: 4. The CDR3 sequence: CASSLRTGLEKLFF. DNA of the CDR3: TGTGCCAGCAGTTTAAGGACAGGGTTGGAAAAACTGTTTTTT.

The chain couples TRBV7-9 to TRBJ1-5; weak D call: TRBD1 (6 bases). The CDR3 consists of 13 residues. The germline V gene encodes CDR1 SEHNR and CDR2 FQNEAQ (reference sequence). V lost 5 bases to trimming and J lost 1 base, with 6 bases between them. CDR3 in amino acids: CASSTGSNQPQHF. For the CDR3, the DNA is TGTGCCAGCAGCACAGGGAGCAATCAGCCCCAGCATTTT.

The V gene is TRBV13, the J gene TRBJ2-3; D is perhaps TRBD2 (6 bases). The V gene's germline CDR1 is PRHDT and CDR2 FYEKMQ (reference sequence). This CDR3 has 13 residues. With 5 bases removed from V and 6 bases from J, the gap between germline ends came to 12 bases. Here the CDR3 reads CASSPPLADTQYF. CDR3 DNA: TGTGCCAGCAGCCCCCCACTAGCCGATACGCAGTATTTT.

The CDR3 here is CASSPPSARAPGELFF. CDR3 coding DNA: TGTGCCAGCTCACCCCCTTCCGCCAGGGCCCCCGGGGAGCTGTTTTTT. The chain joins TRBV18 to TRBJ2-2, with D possibly being TRBD1 (5 bases). Per germline, CDR1 KGHSH and CDR2 LQKENI. CDR3 length: 16 amino acids. V was pared by 3 bases and J by 6 bases, with 17 bases between.

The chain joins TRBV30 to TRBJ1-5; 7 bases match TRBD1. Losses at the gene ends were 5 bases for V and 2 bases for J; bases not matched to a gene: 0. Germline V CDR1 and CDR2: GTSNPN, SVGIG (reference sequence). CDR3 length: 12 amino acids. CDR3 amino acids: CAWQGGNQPQHF. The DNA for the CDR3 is TGTGCCTGGCAGGGGGGCAATCAGCCCCAGCATTTT.

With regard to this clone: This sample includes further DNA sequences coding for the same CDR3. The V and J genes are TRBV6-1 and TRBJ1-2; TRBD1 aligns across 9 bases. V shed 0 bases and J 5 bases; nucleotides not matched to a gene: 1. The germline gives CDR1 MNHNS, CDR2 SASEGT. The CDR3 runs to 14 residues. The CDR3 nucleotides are TGTGCCAGCAGTGAAGCCGGGACAGGGTATGGCTACACCTTC. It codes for CASSEAGTGYGYTF.

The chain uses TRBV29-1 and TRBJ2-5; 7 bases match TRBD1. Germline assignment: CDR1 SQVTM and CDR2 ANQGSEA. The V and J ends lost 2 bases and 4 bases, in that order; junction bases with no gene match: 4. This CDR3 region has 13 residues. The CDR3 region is CSVERTGPETQYF. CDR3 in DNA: TGCAGCGTTGAAAGGACAGGTCCAGAGACCCAGTACTTC.

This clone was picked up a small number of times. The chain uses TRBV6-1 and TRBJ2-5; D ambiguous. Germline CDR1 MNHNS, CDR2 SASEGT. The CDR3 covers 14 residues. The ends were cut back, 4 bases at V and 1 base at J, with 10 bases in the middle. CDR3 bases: TGTGCCAGCAGTGCCACGAGTTCCCAAGAGACCCAGTACTTC. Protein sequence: CASSATSSQETQYF.

The CDR3 loop reads CASSFILGQLGTDTQYF. In nucleotides, the CDR3 is TGCGCCAGCAGCTTTATTCTGGGACAACTTGGCACAGATACGCAGTATTTT. The chain employs TRBV5-1 and TRBJ2-3; D may be TRBD1 (6 bases). CDR1 and CDR2 (germline): SGHRS, YFSETQ. The CDR3 length is 17 residues. V lost 2 bases and J 1 base, leaving 17 bases between the germline ends.

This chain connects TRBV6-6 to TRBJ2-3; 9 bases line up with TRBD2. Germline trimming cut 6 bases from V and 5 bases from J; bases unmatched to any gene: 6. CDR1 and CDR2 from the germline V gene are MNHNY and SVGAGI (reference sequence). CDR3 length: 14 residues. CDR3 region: CASSRGGAGDTQYF. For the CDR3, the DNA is TGTGCCAGCAGCCGCGGGGGGGCCGGAGATACGCAGTATTTT.

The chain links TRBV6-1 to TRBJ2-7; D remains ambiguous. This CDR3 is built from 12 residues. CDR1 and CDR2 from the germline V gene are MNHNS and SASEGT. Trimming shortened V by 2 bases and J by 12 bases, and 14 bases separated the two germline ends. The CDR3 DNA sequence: TGTGCCAGCAGTGAAAGCAGGTTGGGTTTGTACTTC. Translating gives CASSESRLGLYF.

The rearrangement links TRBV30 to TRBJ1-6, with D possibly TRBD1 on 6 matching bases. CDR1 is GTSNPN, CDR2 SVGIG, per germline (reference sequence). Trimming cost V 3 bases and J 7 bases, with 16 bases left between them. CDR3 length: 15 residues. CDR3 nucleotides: TGTGCCTGGAGCGCCTCAACAGGGTTCAATTCACCCCTCCACTTT. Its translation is CAWSASTGFNSPLHF.

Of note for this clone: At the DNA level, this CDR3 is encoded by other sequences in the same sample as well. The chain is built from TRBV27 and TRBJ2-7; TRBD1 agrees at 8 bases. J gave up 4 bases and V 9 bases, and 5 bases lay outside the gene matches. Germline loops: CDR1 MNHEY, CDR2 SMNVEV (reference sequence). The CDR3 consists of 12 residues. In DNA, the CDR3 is TGTGCCAGTACGGACAGGGCATACGAGCAGTACTTC. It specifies CASTDRAYEQYF.

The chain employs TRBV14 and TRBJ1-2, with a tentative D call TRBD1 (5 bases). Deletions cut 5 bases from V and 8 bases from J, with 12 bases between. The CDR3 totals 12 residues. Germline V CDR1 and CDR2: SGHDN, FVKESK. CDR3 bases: TGTGCCAGCAGCGCAGGGAATTGGGGCTACACCTTC. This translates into CASSAGNWGYTF.

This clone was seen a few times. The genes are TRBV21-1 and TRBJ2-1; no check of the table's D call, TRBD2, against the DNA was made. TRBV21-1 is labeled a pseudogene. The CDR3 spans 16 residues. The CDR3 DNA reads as TGTGCCAGCAGCAAAGGGACTAGCGGGATCTACAATGAGCAGTTCTTC. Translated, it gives CASSKGTSGIYNEQFF.

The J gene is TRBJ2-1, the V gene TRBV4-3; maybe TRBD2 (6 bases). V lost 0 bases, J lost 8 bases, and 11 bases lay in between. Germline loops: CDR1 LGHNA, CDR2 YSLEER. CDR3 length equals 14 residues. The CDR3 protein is CASSQDLEGYEQFF. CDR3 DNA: TGCGCCAGCAGCCAAGATCTGGAGGGGTATGAGCAGTTCTTC.

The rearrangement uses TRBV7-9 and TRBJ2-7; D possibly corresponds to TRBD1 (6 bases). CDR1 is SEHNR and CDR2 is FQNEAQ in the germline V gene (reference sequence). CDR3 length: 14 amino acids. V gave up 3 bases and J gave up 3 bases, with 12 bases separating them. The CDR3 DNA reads TGTGCCAGCAGCTTGGCCGGACAGAGCTACGAGCAGTACTTC. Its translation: CASSLAGQSYEQYF.

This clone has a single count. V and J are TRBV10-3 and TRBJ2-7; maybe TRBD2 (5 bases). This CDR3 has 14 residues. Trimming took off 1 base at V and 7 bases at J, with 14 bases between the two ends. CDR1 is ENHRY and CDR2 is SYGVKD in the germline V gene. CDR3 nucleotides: TGTGCCATCAGTGAGTTAGAGGGCCGCGGAGAGCAGTACTTC. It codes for CAISELEGRGEQYF.

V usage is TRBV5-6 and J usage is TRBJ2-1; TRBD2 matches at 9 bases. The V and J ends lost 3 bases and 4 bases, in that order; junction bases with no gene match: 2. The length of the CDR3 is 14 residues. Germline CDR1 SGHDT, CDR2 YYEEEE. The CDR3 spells CASSSSGTYNEQFF. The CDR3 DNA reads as TGTGCCAGCAGCTCTAGCGGGACTTACAATGAGCAGTTCTTC.

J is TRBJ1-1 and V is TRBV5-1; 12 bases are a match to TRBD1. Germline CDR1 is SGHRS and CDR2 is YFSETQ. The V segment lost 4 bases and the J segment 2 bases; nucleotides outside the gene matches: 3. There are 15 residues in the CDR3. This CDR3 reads CASSRGQGANTEAFF. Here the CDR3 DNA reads TGCGCCAGCAGCAGGGGACAGGGGGCTAACACTGAAGCTTTCTTT.

CDR3: CASAQDLQPQHF. The CDR3 region has the DNA TGTGCCAGTGCACAGGATTTGCAGCCCCAGCATTTT. J is TRBJ1-5 and V is TRBV28, with D possibly TRBD1 on 5 matching bases. Per the germline V gene, CDR1 is MDHEN and CDR2 is SYDVKM. The V end was cut by 9 bases, the J end by 7 bases, with 13 bases between. The CDR3 is made up of 12 amino acids.

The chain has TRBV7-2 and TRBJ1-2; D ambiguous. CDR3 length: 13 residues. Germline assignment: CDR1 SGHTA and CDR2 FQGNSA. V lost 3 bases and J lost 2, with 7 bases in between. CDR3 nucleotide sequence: TGTGCCAGCAGCTTTATCCAGAACTATGGCTACACCTTC. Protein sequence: CASSFIQNYGYTF.

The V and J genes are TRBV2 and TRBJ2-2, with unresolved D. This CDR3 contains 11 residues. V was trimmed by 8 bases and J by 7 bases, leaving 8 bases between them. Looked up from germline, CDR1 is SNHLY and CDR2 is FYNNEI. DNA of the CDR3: TGTGCCAGCTTCAGTATCGGGGAGCTGTTTTTT. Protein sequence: CASFSIGELFF.

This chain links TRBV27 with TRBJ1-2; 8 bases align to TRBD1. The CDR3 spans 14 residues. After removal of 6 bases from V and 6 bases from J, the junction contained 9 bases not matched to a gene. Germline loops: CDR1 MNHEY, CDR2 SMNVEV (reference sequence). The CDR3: CASRKTGESHGYTF. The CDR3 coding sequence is TGTGCCAGCAGAAAGACAGGGGAATCACATGGCTACACCTTC.